This TCR beta chain was profiled in a study of monozygotic twins with inflammatory bowel disease. Comments on this clonotype: Its antigen is unidentified.

TCRdb processed the 5' RACE reads again and assigns one entry to each CDR3 protein, with no DNA. The sample table sets out about 440,000 distinct CDR3 sequences. Germline V CDR1 and CDR2: SGHRS, YFSETQ. The CDR3 covers 13 residues. Study findings and constraints: Especially with disease activity, IBD patients shared fewer clonotypes with others than healthy twins did.

This receptor was taken from a human donor with ulcerative colitis or Crohn's disease, or a healthy co-twin of an affected twin (not recorded which). This rearrangement joins TRBV5-1 to TRBJ2-1; no DNA is available, so the TRBD2 call from TCRdb remains unchecked. Sample: blood. CDR3 amino acids: CASSLRLAGGQTF.